A selection of T cell receptor beta chains follows, all from one sample in a study of metastatic and nonmetastatic thyroid tumors. TCRdb reprocessed the PCR reads using MiXCR. The table records about 27,000 clones, 13% of them present only once. The sequenced sample was blood. These receptors came from a female donor with papillary thyroid cancer or a benign thyroid nodule (not recorded which). Some clones in this sample may be carry-over from other donors' samples. The CDR3 runs from the conserved cysteine through the conserved F or W. D genes are given only for firm matches. Some rows mark clone size as missing; the rest say once, few, many or name a class of expanded clone.

>.|TRBV2|many|TRBJ1-4
CASSGPMTRNEKLFF
TGTGCCAGCAGTGGCCCCATGACCCGCAATGAAAAACTGTTTTTT
>.|TRBV6-1|many|TRBJ1-5
CASRNVEPNQPQHF
TGTGCCAGCAGGAACGTGGAGCCGAATCAGCCCCAGCATTTT
>TRBD1|TRBV7-9|many|TRBJ2-3
CASSLVGQGAETDTQYF
TGTGCCAGCAGCTTAGTGGGACAGGGGGCTGAGACAGATACGCAGTATTTT
>.|TRBV13|.|TRBJ1-1
CASSLRGPTEAFF
TGTGCCAGCAGCTTACGTGGCCCCACTGAAGCTTTCTTT
>.|TRBV18|many|TRBJ1-1
CASSLTPASTGNTEAFF
TGTGCCAGCTCACTCACCCCCGCCTCGACAGGGAACACTGAAGCTTTCTTT
>TRBD2|TRBV6-2/TRBV6-3|.|TRBJ2-7
CASSRTAGGYEQYF
TGTGCCAGCAGCAGGACTGCGGGGGGGTACGAGCAGTACTTC
>TRBD2|TRBV3-1|many|TRBJ2-1
CASSQGLASNEQFF
TGTGCCAGCAGCCAGGGACTAGCTAGCAATGAGCAGTTCTTC
>.|TRBV7-8|many|TRBJ2-7
CASSLADYGYEQYF
TGTGCCAGCAGCTTAGCGGACTATGGCTACGAGCAGTACTTC
>.|TRBV5-4|many|TRBJ2-7
CASSRGPSGASLEQYF
TGTGCCAGCAGCCGGGGGCCGAGCGGGGCCTCCCTAGAGCAGTACTTC
>.|TRBV20-1|many|TRBJ2-3
CSARWPWTAGGREDTQYF
TGCAGTGCTAGGTGGCCTTGGACAGCGGGTGGGCGGGAAGATACGCAGTATTTT
>TRBD2|TRBV6-1|.|TRBJ2-2
CASSVAGEFGELFF
TGTGCCAGCAGTGTCGCGGGAGAGTTCGGGGAGCTGTTTTTT
>.|TRBV7-2|medium-sized|TRBJ1-2
CASSSFFAGAHGYTF
TGTGCCAGCAGCTCTTTCTTCGCGGGGGCGCATGGCTACACCTTC
>TRBD1|TRBV29-1|many|TRBJ1-2
CSVELVSGQGAEGYTF
TGCAGCGTTGAATTGGTCTCGGGACAGGGGGCGGAAGGCTACACCTTC
>TRBD2|TRBV5-6|.|TRBJ2-7
CTSSLSALSSGSWSHEQYF
TGTACCAGCAGCTTGTCCGCGTTGTCTAGCGGGAGTTGGTCCCACGAGCAGTACTTC
>.|TRBV4-2|many|TRBJ2-1
CASSQEGRRPYNEQFF
TGTGCCAGCAGCCAAGAAGGGCGTCGTCCTTACAATGAGCAGTTCTTC
>.|TRBV6-2/TRBV6-3|few|TRBJ2-7
CASSFPQRTYEQYF
TGTGCCAGCAGTTTTCCCCAGCGGACTTACGAGCAGTACTTC
>TRBD2|TRBV20-1|many|TRBJ2-5
CSARLTSGMAQYF
TGCAGTGCTAGATTAACTAGCGGGATGGCCCAGTACTTC
>TRBD2|TRBV24-1|many|TRBJ2-5
CATSGETSGIGETQYF
TGTGCCACCAGTGGGGAGACTAGCGGGATCGGGGAGACCCAGTACTTC
>TRBD2|TRBV20-1|.|TRBJ2-3
CSTSRGLFTDTQYF
TGCAGTACTAGTCGGGGACTATTCACGGATACGCAGTATTTT
>.|TRBV28|.|TRBJ2-3
CASSEEGHTDTQYF
TGTGCCAGCTCCGAGGAAGGCCACACAGATACGCAGTATTTT
>.|TRBV5-4|many|TRBJ2-2
CASSLGVDRNTGELFF
TGTGCCAGCAGCTTGGGGGTAGACAGAAACACCGGGGAGCTGTTTTTT
>TRBD1|TRBV28|.|TRBJ2-7
CASSTPGQLISYEQYF
TGTGCCAGCAGTACACCGGGACAGCTAATCTCCTACGAGCAGTACTTC
>.|TRBV7-8|.|TRBJ1-5
CTSSYSSNEPQHF
TGTACCAGCAGCTACTCATCCAATGAGCCCCAGCATTTT
>TRBD2|TRBV15|.|TRBJ2-3
CATSRDTLAGAGTDTQYF
TGTGCCACCAGCAGAGATACGCTAGCGGGAGCTGGAACAGATACGCAGTATTTT
>TRBD1|TRBV6-1|many|TRBJ1-1
CAITGTGDSAEAFF
TGTGCCATCACCGGGACAGGGGACAGCGCTGAAGCTTTCTTT
>TRBD2|TRBV7-2|many|TRBJ2-1
CASSFLGLALYNEQFF
TGTGCCAGCAGCTTCCTCGGACTAGCGTTATACAATGAGCAGTTCTTC
>.|TRBV28|many|TRBJ2-1
CASSSSRGPNEQFF
TGTGCCAGCAGTTCATCGCGGGGTCCCAATGAGCAGTTCTTC
>.|TRBV11-1|many|TRBJ1-4
CASSLWRGGAATNEKLFF
TGTGCCAGCAGCTTATGGAGGGGGGGTGCCGCAACTAATGAAAAACTGTTTTTT
>TRBD2|TRBV9|many|TRBJ2-1
CASSLRGLAGVNEQFF
TGTGCCAGCAGCCTACGTGGACTAGCGGGAGTCAATGAGCAGTTCTTC
>TRBD2|TRBV5-1|many|TRBJ2-5
CASSLRASGGQETQYF
TGCGCCAGCAGCTTGCGGGCTAGCGGGGGGCAAGAGACCCAGTACTTC
>.|TRBV3-1|many|TRBJ2-1
CASSQGRSYNEQFF
TGTGCCAGCAGCCAAGGGAGAAGCTACAATGAGCAGTTCTTC
>.|TRBV27|many|TRBJ1-5
CASRPKSGAVNQPQHF
TGTGCCAGCCGACCCAAATCAGGGGCGGTAAATCAGCCCCAGCATTTT
>TRBD2|TRBV6-2/TRBV6-3|few|TRBJ2-1
CASSYSLAGGNEQFF
TGTGCCAGCAGTTACTCCTTAGCGGGAGGGAATGAGCAGTTCTTC
>.|TRBV29-1|many|TRBJ2-7
CSARGDLWGSYEQYF
TGCAGCGCTAGGGGAGATCTTTGGGGGTCCTACGAGCAGTACTTC
>TRBD2|TRBV5-1|medium-sized|TRBJ2-1
CASSLRAGGSYNEQFF
TGCGCCAGCAGCTTGAGGGCGGGAGGTTCCTACAATGAGCAGTTCTTC
>.|TRBV20-1|.|TRBJ2-5
CSAGETIAQETQYF
TGCAGTGCTGGTGAGACTATCGCACAAGAGACCCAGTACTTC
>TRBD1|TRBV4-1|many|TRBJ1-2
CASSQPRDRVNYGYTF
TGCGCCAGCAGCCAACCCCGGGACAGGGTGAACTATGGCTACACCTTC
>.|TRBV20-1|many|TRBJ2-7
CSASVGEYEQYF
TGCAGTGCTAGTGTCGGAGAGTACGAGCAGTACTTC
>.|TRBV3-1|.|TRBJ1-2
CASSPPKSSPVHNYGYTF
TGTGCCAGCAGCCCTCCGAAGAGTTCTCCAGTCCATAACTATGGCTACACCTTC
>TRBD1|TRBV7-6|many|TRBJ2-7
CASTSGTGTYEQYF
TGTGCCAGCACCTCCGGGACAGGAACCTACGAGCAGTACTTC
>.|TRBV6-5|many|TRBJ1-2
CASSYVRDNFSGYTF
TGTGCCAGCAGTTACGTTCGGGACAATTTTTCTGGCTACACCTTC
>TRBD2|TRBV6-1|many|TRBJ2-3
CASSRILASTDTQYF
TGTGCCAGCAGTAGGATACTAGCGAGCACAGATACGCAGTATTTT
>.|TRBV12-3/TRBV12-4|few|TRBJ2-5
CASSLPGAQETQYF
TGTGCCAGCAGTTTACCCGGGGCCCAAGAGACCCAGTACTTC
>TRBD2|TRBV6-1|few|TRBJ2-7
CASSSSGASSYEQYF
TGTGCCAGCAGTTCTAGCGGGGCGAGCTCCTACGAGCAGTACTTC
>.|TRBV3-1|.|TRBJ2-7
CAGSQVGEPEQYF
TGTGCCGGCAGCCAAGTCGGGGAGCCCGAGCAGTACTTC
>.|TRBV25-1|many|TRBJ2-2
CASSGTVNTGELFF
TGTGCCAGCAGTGGGACAGTGAACACCGGGGAGCTGTTTTTT
>.|TRBV3-1|many|TRBJ2-2
CASSPDLGPGELFF
TGTGCCAGCAGCCCTGACTTGGGTCCCGGGGAGCTGTTTTTT
>TRBD2|TRBV20-1|.|TRBJ2-5
CRAMSLAGGPQETQYF
TGCAGAGCTATGTCTCTAGCGGGAGGGCCCCAAGAGACCCAGTACTTC
>TRBD1|TRBV11-2|once|TRBJ2-5
CASSFVVVGQGETQYF
TGTGCCAGCAGCTTTGTTGTAGTGGGACAGGGTGAGACCCAGTACTTC
>TRBD2|TRBV12-3/TRBV12-4|many|TRBJ2-1
CASTTREGRYEQFF
TGTGCCAGCACGACGCGGGAGGGCCGGTATGAGCAGTTCTTC
>.|TRBV9|many|TRBJ2-1
CASSVLSSYNEQFF
TGTGCCAGCAGCGTTTTGAGCTCCTACAATGAGCAGTTCTTC
>.|TRBV9|many|TRBJ2-7
CASSVDVTPAHEQYF
TGTGCCAGCAGCGTAGATGTGACACCGGCACACGAGCAGTACTTC
>.|TRBV20-1|many|TRBJ2-1
CSASAQGEQFF
TGCAGTGCTAGCGCTCAGGGTGAGCAGTTCTTC
>.|TRBV5-5|many|TRBJ1-5
CASSPESGQLNQPQHF
TGTGCCAGCAGCCCCGAGTCTGGACAGTTAAATCAGCCCCAGCATTTT